These 30 T cell receptor beta chains share one sample of origin, sequenced in a study of shared clonotypes between healthy human individuals. The repertoire was sequenced with immunoSEQ multiplex PCR; TCRdb's copy has only in-frame clones and lacks some. The repertoire holds around 200,000 clones, with 66% as singletons. Sequenced material: memory CD4+ T cells sorted from blood. Subset given: CD45RA-negative fraction. These receptors came from a man aged 30 to 45 in good health.

This clone has a handful of counts. The V gene is TRBV10-1, the J gene TRBJ1-1; perhaps TRBD1 as D (5 bases). From germline, CDR1 is WNHNN and CDR2 SYGVQD (reference sequence). This CDR3 has 14 residues. Trimming took 2 bases from V and 1 from J, leaving 8 bases between them. The CDR3 is CASSEGGQNTEAFF. In DNA, the CDR3 is TGCGCCAGCAGTGAGGGCGGACAGAACACTGAAGCTTTCTTT.

CDR3 loop: CASSPTGGYGYTF. CDR3 nucleotides: TGTGCCAGCTCACCTACAGGGGGCTATGGCTACACCTTC. The chain combines TRBV18 with TRBJ1-2, with 8 nucleotides matching TRBD1. The CDR3 contains 13 residues. With 3 bases clipped from V and 4 bases from J, the junction kept 1 base outside the gene matches. Germline-derived CDR1 and CDR2 are KGHSH and LQKENI.

The chain links TRBV5-1 to TRBJ2-1; 13 bases line up with TRBD2. The CDR3 consists of 17 residues. Trimming cost V 4 bases and J 5 bases; bases outside gene matches: 9. The germline V gene has CDR1 SGHRS and CDR2 YFSETQ. CDR3 DNA sequence: TGCGCCAGCAGCGTGGGACTAGCGGGATGGAGAAACAATGAGCAGTTCTTC. It yields the protein CASSVGLAGWRNNEQFF.

The chain carries TRBV7-2 and TRBJ2-1; D unclear. The CDR3 is 14 amino acids. Germline loops: CDR1 SGHTA, CDR2 FQGNSA. V was pared by 3 bases and J by 1 base, with 7 bases between. In DNA form, the CDR3 reads TGTGCCAGCAGCTTCGGTCGGTCCTACAATGAGCAGTTCTTC. This gives the protein CASSFGRSYNEQFF.

In nucleotides, the CDR3 is TGCAGCGTTGAATTTTCGGGAGCTCATGCAGATACGCAGTATTTT. Protein: CSVEFSGAHADTQYF. The J gene is TRBJ2-3, the V gene TRBV29-1; a weak D match, TRBD2 (6 bases). V gave up 2 bases and J gave up 4 bases, with 16 bases separating them. In germline, CDR1 is SQVTM, CDR2 ANQGSEA. The CDR3 is made up of 15 amino acids.

This clone was observed a handful of times. V and J are TRBV18 and TRBJ2-3; D is perhaps TRBD2 (6 bases). The V gene lost 2 bases and the J gene lost 7 bases, with 13 bases spanning the gap. CDR1 and CDR2 from the germline V gene are KGHSH and LQKENI. The CDR3 consists of 14 residues. The CDR3 DNA reads as TGTGCCAGCTCACCAGACGGGGGTCAAAATACGCAGTATTTT. It is translated as CASSPDGGQNTQYF.

The rearrangement joins TRBV27 to TRBJ2-2, with TRBD2 matching 11 bases. The junction had 3 bases not matched to a gene; V was cut back by 6 bases and J by 3 bases. Germline-derived CDR1 and CDR2 are MNHEY and SMNVEV (reference sequence). This CDR3 has 15 amino acids. The CDR3 spells CASRVLAGDTGELFF. The DNA for the CDR3 is TGTGCCAGCAGGGTACTAGCGGGAGACACCGGGGAGCTGTTTTTT.

CDR3 protein: CASSEDREANYGYTF. The CDR3 nucleotides are TGTGCCAGCAGTGAGGACAGGGAGGCTAACTATGGCTACACCTTC. The V call is TRBV9, the J call TRBJ1-2; TRBD1 aligns across 8 bases. This CDR3 has 15 residues. V lost 5 bases to trimming and J lost 0 bases; unmatched junction nucleotides: 6. The V gene's germline CDR1 is SGDLS and CDR2 YYNGEE.

The chain recombines TRBV16 with TRBJ2-7; 9 bases are a match to TRBD2. V shed 4 bases, J shed 5 bases, and the junction held 6 bases outside the gene matches. Per germline, CDR1 KGHSY and CDR2 FQNENV. The CDR3 is 14 residues long. The CDR3 sequence is CASSRSSGADEQYF. The CDR3 DNA follows: TGTGCCAGCAGCCGATCTAGCGGGGCGGACGAGCAGTACTTC.

This clone was found a few times. The rearrangement joins TRBV28 to TRBJ1-2; 10 bases are shared with TRBD1. V was clipped by 4 bases and J by 4 bases; unmatched bases: 9. Germline lookup yields CDR1 MDHEN and CDR2 SYDVKM. The CDR3 length is 16 residues. The CDR3 bases are TGTGCCAGCAGTTCGATTGGACGGACAGGGGGCTATGGCTACACCTTC. Translated, it gives CASSSIGRTGGYGYTF.

The chain has TRBV19 and TRBJ1-4, with 9 bases aligning to TRBD1. The CDR3 extends over 17 amino acids. The germline V gene has CDR1 LNHDA and CDR2 SQIVND (reference sequence). V was pared by 5 bases and J by 5 bases, with 12 bases of the junction left unmatched. CDR3 in DNA: TGTGCCAGTAGTCGGACAGGGGCCCCACTAATCAATGAAAAACTGTTTTTT. It specifies CASSRTGAPLINEKLFF.

This clone has more than one count but fewer than ten. The rearrangement joins TRBV27 to TRBJ2-7; 12 nucleotides align to TRBD2. This CDR3 spans 12 amino acids. Germline-derived CDR1 and CDR2 are MNHEY and SMNVEV (reference sequence). V was pared by 5 bases and J by 12 bases, with 5 bases of the junction left unmatched. The CDR3 nucleotides read TGTGCCAGCAGTATGACTAGCGGGAGAGTGTACTTC. Translation: CASSMTSGRVYF.

The chain has TRBV2 and TRBJ1-1; maybe TRBD1 (5 bases). Trimming pared 1 base from V and 4 bases from J, leaving 13 bases between. The germline V gene encodes CDR1 SNHLY and CDR2 FYNNEI. The CDR3 sequence is 15 residues long. Here the CDR3 reads CASSEDYQGFTEAFF. Here the CDR3 DNA reads TGTGCCAGCAGTGAAGATTACCAGGGTTTCACTGAAGCTTTCTTT.

This CDR3 reads CASSLVVSGTSVQETQYF. CDR3 coding DNA: TGTGCCAGCAGCTTAGTTGTGTCCGGGACTAGCGTCCAAGAGACCCAGTACTTC. The chain uses TRBV7-8 and TRBJ2-5; 10 bases line up with TRBD2. The J segment lost 1 base and the V segment lost 1 base, leaving 9 bases of the junction unmatched. CDR3 length: 18 amino acids. Germline V gene sequence: CDR1 SGHVS, CDR2 FQNEAQ.

This clone was seen ten or more times. This chain links TRBV9 with TRBJ2-1; D gene ambiguous. The CDR3 sequence is 12 residues long. The V gene's germline CDR1 is SGDLS and CDR2 YYNGEE. V was trimmed by 5 bases and J by 13 bases, leaving 16 bases between them. The CDR3 DNA reads TGTGCCAGCAGTCTAGTGGGTACTAACCAGTTCTTC. Protein: CASSLVGTNQFF.

The chain combines TRBV7-8 with TRBJ2-4; the D is unclear. Germline assignment: CDR1 SGHVS and CDR2 FQNEAQ. With 1 base removed from V and 0 bases from J, the gap between germline ends came to 7 bases. This CDR3 comprises 15 residues. CDR3 bases: TGTGCCAGCAGCTTAGAAATCGGAGCCAAAAACATTCAGTACTTC. This sequence encodes CASSLEIGAKNIQYF.

The chain links TRBV5-6 to TRBJ2-1; D remains unclear. In germline, CDR1 is SGHDT, CDR2 YYEEEE. Trimming removed 0 bases at V and 0 bases at J, with 16 bases between. The CDR3 covers 18 residues. Here the CDR3 reads CASSLGTLALLSYNEQFF. DNA for the CDR3: TGTGCCAGCAGCTTGGGGACCTTAGCATTGCTCTCCTACAATGAGCAGTTCTTC.

This chain uses TRBV10-3 with TRBJ2-5; D is perhaps TRBD1 (6 bases). This CDR3 has 13 amino acids. The germline V gene encodes CDR1 ENHRY and CDR2 SYGVKD. V was pared by 6 bases and J by 4 bases, with 12 bases between. The CDR3 DNA reads as TGTGCCATCAGCAGGACACAGGGAGAGACCCAGTACTTC. Amino acid sequence: CAISRTQGETQYF.

This clone was recorded many times. The chain carries TRBV5-1 and TRBJ2-7, with TRBD1 matching 10 bases. The CDR3 runs to 14 residues. Trimming removed 0 bases from V and 4 bases from J; junction bases left unmatched: 1. Germline lookup yields CDR1 SGHRS and CDR2 YFSETQ. This CDR3 reads CASSLGGQGYEQYF. The CDR3 DNA follows: TGCGCCAGCAGCTTGGGGGGACAGGGGTACGAGCAGTACTTC.

This clone was detected a few times. This sequence joins TRBV10-1 and TRBJ2-1, with TRBD2 matching 7 bases. Trimming cost V 3 bases and J 6 bases; bases outside gene matches: 5. Per the germline V gene, CDR1 is WNHNN and CDR2 is SYGVQD (reference sequence). The CDR3 is 14 residues long. The CDR3 nucleotides are TGCGCCAGCAGTGATCGCGGGAGAACCAATGAGCAGTTCTTC. Amino acid sequence: CASSDRGRTNEQFF.

The CDR3 sequence is CATVAHDNEQFF. CDR3 in DNA: TGTGCCACGGTAGCCCACGACAATGAGCAGTTCTTC. The chain joins TRBV5-5 to TRBJ2-1, with unresolved D. Trimming took 9 bases from V and 5 from J, leaving 12 bases between them. Germline V gene lookup returns CDR1 SGHKS and CDR2 YYEKEE (reference sequence). The CDR3 is made up of 12 amino acids.

The rearrangement links TRBV7-9 to TRBJ2-1, with D possibly TRBD1 on 6 matching bases. Trimming cost V 4 bases and J 0 bases, with 13 bases left between them. The CDR3 runs 16 residues. Germline CDR1 SEHNR, CDR2 FQNEAQ (reference sequence). CDR3 amino acids: CASSWTAYISYNEQFF. Here the CDR3 DNA reads TGTGCCAGCAGCTGGACAGCCTATATCTCCTACAATGAGCAGTTCTTC. Variable domain in full (rest from reference TRBV7-9 and TRBJ2-1): DTGVSQNPRHKITKRGQNVTFRCDPISEHNRLYWYRQTLGQGPEFLTYFQNEAQLEKSRLLSDRFSAERPKGSFSTLEIQRTEQGDSAMYLCASSWTAYISYNEQFFGPGTRLTVL.

The genes are TRBV19 and TRBJ2-6; no definite D call. Trimming cost V 0 bases and J 0 bases, with 0 bases left between them. The CDR3 is made up of 14 amino acids. Germline lookup yields CDR1 LNHDA and CDR2 SQIVND (reference sequence). The CDR3 loop reads CASSIDSGANVLTF. In nucleotides, the CDR3 is TGTGCCAGTAGTATAGACTCTGGGGCCAACGTCCTGACTTTC.

V is TRBV15 and J is TRBJ2-7, with 9 bases fitting TRBD1. The germline gives CDR1 LNHNV, CDR2 YYDKDF (reference sequence). The CDR3 loop spans 16 amino acids. V was pared by 1 base and J by 0 bases, with 4 bases of the junction left unmatched. CDR3 loop: CATSRGGQGGSYEQYF. The DNA for the CDR3 is TGTGCCACCAGCAGAGGGGGACAGGGAGGCTCCTACGAGCAGTACTTC.

This chain joins TRBV18 and TRBJ2-5, with 10 bases fitting TRBD2. V lost 2 bases, J lost 5 bases, and 8 bases stayed unmatched. Looked up from germline, CDR1 is KGHSH and CDR2 is LQKENI. The CDR3 spans 16 residues. CDR3 amino acids: CASSPSGRARRETQYF. The CDR3 DNA follows: TGTGCCAGCTCACCAAGCGGGAGGGCCAGGCGTGAGACCCAGTACTTC.

The V and J genes are TRBV28 and TRBJ2-3; D is unclear. Trimming took off 2 bases at V and 0 bases at J, with 6 bases between the two ends. The CDR3 is 14 residues long. Per germline, CDR1 MDHEN and CDR2 SYDVKM. In DNA, the CDR3 is TGTGCCAGCAGTTTACTCGGGAGCACAGATACGCAGTATTTT. Protein product: CASSLLGSTDTQYF. Full variable domain (remainder filled in from reference TRBV28 and TRBJ2-3): DVKVTQSSRYLVKRTGEKVFLECVQDMDHENMFWYRQDPGLGLRLIYFSYDVKMKEKGDIPEGYSVSREKKERFSLILESASTNQTSMYLCASSLLGSTDTQYFGPGTRLTVL.

V is TRBV9 and J is TRBJ2-7; D is tentatively TRBD1 or TRBD2 (7 bases each). This CDR3 comprises 15 residues. The V end lost 3 bases, the J end lost 0 bases, and 13 bases lay between the germline ends. Germline V lookup: CDR1 SGDLS, CDR2 YYNGEE. CDR3 coding DNA: TGTGCCAGCAGCGGACAGGGACTACCCTCCTACGAGCAGTACTTC. This encodes CASSGQGLPSYEQYF.

This chain links TRBV14 with TRBJ2-3; the D call may be TRBD1 or TRBD2 (6 bases each). From germline, CDR1 is SGHDN and CDR2 FVKESK. V was pared by 2 bases and J by 4 bases, with 16 bases between. This CDR3 is 16 amino acids long. The CDR3 protein is CASSQTGLALSDTQYF. CDR3 nucleotides: TGTGCCAGCAGCCAAACAGGGCTAGCGCTATCAGATACGCAGTATTTT.

The chain employs TRBV5-1 and TRBJ1-1, with D possibly TRBD1 on 6 matching bases. CDR3 length equals 13 residues. Germline CDR1 and CDR2: SGHRS and YFSETQ. Trimming took 0 bases from V and 6 from J, leaving 9 bases between them. The CDR3 DNA reads as TGCGCCAGCAGCTTGGAGGGGACATCTGAAGCTTTCTTT. Protein sequence: CASSLEGTSEAFF.

The genes are TRBV28 and TRBJ2-7; D is undetermined. This CDR3 is 13 amino acids long. With 6 bases removed from V and 2 bases from J, the gap between germline ends came to 11 bases. The germline V gene has CDR1 MDHEN and CDR2 SYDVKM. The CDR3 is CASSELRPYEQYF. The CDR3 DNA is TGTGCCAGCAGCGAGTTGAGGCCCTACGAGCAGTACTTC.